The 32 T cell receptor beta chains presented below share a single source sample, sequenced in a study of control samples from healthy donors and cancer patients. Here immunoSEQ multiplex PCR was the method, and the copy in TCRdb shows in-frame clones only, minus some. The sample table includes roughly 200,000 clones. The sequenced sample consisted of blood. These TCRs come from a woman in her twenties or thirties in good health.

The rearrangement joins TRBV20-1 to TRBJ2-7; a weak D match, TRBD1 (5 bases). Trimming removed 4 bases at V and 4 bases at J, with 8 bases between. The length of the CDR3 is 11 residues. The germline V gene has CDR1 DFQATT and CDR2 SNEGSKA (reference sequence). The CDR3 loop reads CSAKGVYEQYF. CDR3 DNA: TGCAGTGCTAAAGGGGTGTACGAGCAGTACTTC.

J is TRBJ2-2 and V is TRBV7-6; perhaps TRBD1 as D (6 bases). Germline-derived CDR1 and CDR2 are SGHVS and FNYEAQ. The CDR3 consists of 19 residues. Trimming took off 0 bases at V and 7 bases at J, with 24 bases between the two ends. Here the CDR3 reads CASSLALNFGRGRIGELFF. The CDR3 DNA reads TGTGCCAGCAGCTTAGCGCTAAATTTTGGCAGGGGTCGGATCGGGGAGCTGTTTTTT.

The J gene is TRBJ2-4, the V gene TRBV7-9; a weak D match, TRBD1 (6 bases). CDR1 is SEHNR, CDR2 FQNEAQ, per germline (reference sequence). Between the trimmed V and J ends, which lost 1 base and 7 bases, there was a span of 11 bases. The CDR3 is 14 residues long. The CDR3 DNA reads as TGTGCCAGCAGCTTAGGGGCAGGGGTGAACATTCAGTACTTC. As protein: CASSLGAGVNIQYF.

This sequence joins TRBV5-6 and TRBJ2-7; D is ambiguous. Trimming cost V 4 bases and J 5 bases, with 16 bases left between them. This CDR3 is built from 14 residues. The germline V gene encodes CDR1 SGHDT and CDR2 YYEEEE. The CDR3 sequence is CASSPNPDGHEQYF. CDR3 DNA: TGTGCCAGCAGCCCAAACCCGGACGGGCACGAGCAGTACTTC.

The chain couples TRBV30 to TRBJ1-5; no clear D. Germline values: CDR1 GTSNPN, CDR2 SVGIG (reference sequence). CDR3 length: 17 amino acids. Trimming removed 6 bases at V and 3 bases at J, with 24 bases between. The chain's CDR3 is CACISRADFGFNQPQHF. CDR3 sequence (DNA): TGTGCCTGTATTAGTCGGGCGGACTTTGGATTCAATCAGCCCCAGCATTTT.

J is TRBJ2-1 and V is TRBV7-9; possibly TRBD1 or TRBD2 for D (6 bases each). The V gene's germline CDR1 is SEHNR and CDR2 FQNEAQ (reference sequence). V dropped 7 bases and J dropped 8 bases, with 24 bases sitting between them. The CDR3 runs 16 residues. The CDR3: CASTFTGLGRRDEQFF. The DNA of the CDR3 is TGTGCCAGCACCTTCACAGGGCTCGGTAGGAGGGATGAGCAGTTCTTC.

The V and J genes are TRBV2 and TRBJ1-2; tentative D call: TRBD1 (6 bases). In germline, CDR1 is SNHLY, CDR2 FYNNEI. CDR3 length: 12 amino acids. V was pared by 8 bases and J by 8 bases, with 15 bases between. CDR3 bases: TGTGCCAGCGCAAGGGCAGGGGTCGGCTACACCTTC. Translation gives CASARAGVGYTF. Looking up the rest from reference TRBV2 and TRBJ1-2 gives the full variable domain: EPEVTQTPSHQVTQMGQEVILRCVPISNHLYFYWYRQILGQKVEFLVSFYNNEISEKSEIFDDQFSVERPDGSNFTLKIRSTKLEDSAMYFCASARAGVGYTFGSGTRLTVV.

As to this clone: The junction departs from the called germline gene at one end, perhaps through a read error. The chain recombines TRBV19 with TRBJ1-6, with 7 positions matching TRBD1. This CDR3 has 14 amino acids. Germline lookup yields CDR1 LNHDA and CDR2 SQIVND (reference sequence). The CDR3: CASRGQIYNSPLYF. The CDR3 DNA sequence: TGTGCCAGTAGGGGACAGATCTATAATTCACCCCTCTACTTT.

V is TRBV5-6 and J is TRBJ1-2, with unresolved D. Trimming removed 0 bases at V and 3 bases at J, with 0 bases between. CDR1 is SGHDT, CDR2 YYEEEE, per germline. The CDR3 sequence is 11 residues long. The CDR3 region is CASSLDYGYTF. In DNA, the CDR3 is TGTGCCAGCAGCTTGGACTATGGCTACACCTTC.

The chain couples TRBV28 to TRBJ1-1, with 7 bases lining up with TRBD1. The length of the CDR3 is 12 residues. Losses at the gene ends were 5 bases for V and 6 bases for J; bases not matched to a gene: 3. The V gene's germline CDR1 is MDHEN and CDR2 SYDVKM. The CDR3 is CASSPGTAEAFF. Written as DNA, the CDR3 is TGTGCCAGCAGTCCCGGGACAGCTGAAGCTTTCTTT.

The chain is built from TRBV5-1 and TRBJ1-5, with D unclear. Trimming cost V 5 bases and J 0 bases, with 9 bases left between them. The CDR3 sequence is 14 residues long. In germline, CDR1 is SGHRS, CDR2 YFSETQ. Here the CDR3 DNA reads TGCGCCAGCAGTTTATCAATTAGCAATCAGCCCCAGCATTTT. It is translated as CASSLSISNQPQHF. The whole variable domain, filled in from reference TRBV5-1 and TRBJ1-5, reads KAGVTQTPRYLIKTRGQQVTLSCSPISGHRSVSWYQQTPGQGLQFLFEYFSETQRNKGNFPGRFSGRQFSNSRSEMNVSTLELGDSALYLCASSLSISNQPQHFGDGTRLSIL.

V is TRBV11-2 and J is TRBJ1-5; no clear D gene. Germline assignment: CDR1 SGHAT and CDR2 FQNNGV. This CDR3 region has 12 residues. V lost 6 bases and J lost 2, with 5 bases in between. CDR3 bases: TGTGCCAGCAGTAGCGGCAATCAGCCCCAGCATTTT. Residues: CASSSGNQPQHF. The full variable domain, with the rest looked up from reference TRBV11-2 and TRBJ1-5, is EAGVAQSPRYKIIEKRQSVAFWCNPISGHATLYWYQQILGQGPKLLIQFQNNGVVDDSQLPKDRFSAERLKGVDSTLKIQPAKLEDSAVYLCASSSGNQPQHFGDGTRLSIL.

CDR3 sequence reads: CASTDTQWETQYF. The CDR3 coding sequence is TGTGCCAGCACCGACACTCAATGGGAGACCCAGTACTTC. The chain has TRBV25-1 and TRBJ2-5; unclear D gene. Trimming pared 7 bases from V and 5 bases from J, leaving 14 bases between. The germline V gene encodes CDR1 MGHDK and CDR2 SYGVNS. The CDR3 is 13 residues long.

The J gene is TRBJ1-5, the V gene TRBV7-9, with D possibly matching TRBD1 (6 bases). The CDR3 sequence is 16 residues long. Germline CDR1 is SEHNR and CDR2 is FQNEAQ (reference sequence). V was trimmed by 5 bases and J by 3 bases, leaving 17 bases between them. DNA for the CDR3: TGTGCCAGCAGCCCAGAGGGGGGGGCCTACAATCAGCCCCAGCATTTT. Translation: CASSPEGGAYNQPQHF.

The rearrangement uses TRBV4-1 and TRBJ1-6; D is unclear. The V end lost 1 base, the J end lost 7 bases, and 8 bases lay between the germline ends. The CDR3 runs 14 residues. Germline CDR1 and CDR2: MGHRA and YSYEKL. The CDR3 DNA sequence: TGCGCCAGCAGCCAAGGTTCTTGGAATTCACCCCTCCACTTT. Amino acids: CASSQGSWNSPLHF.

The J gene is TRBJ1-5, the V gene TRBV27, with a weak D call TRBD1 (6 bases). V dropped 3 bases and J dropped 4 bases, with 13 bases sitting between them. The CDR3 sequence is 15 residues long. Per germline, CDR1 MNHEY and CDR2 SMNVEV (reference sequence). Here the CDR3 DNA reads TGTGCCAGCAGTTTCGGGGGGGCTAGGAATCAGCCCCAGCATTTT. Translated: CASSFGGARNQPQHF.

The chain employs TRBV5-1 and TRBJ2-5, with D maybe TRBD2 (6 bases). The germline gives CDR1 SGHRS, CDR2 YFSETQ. Trimming shortened V by 7 bases and J by 2 bases, and 15 bases separated the two germline ends. This CDR3 has 14 amino acids. The CDR3 DNA reads as TGCGCCAGCGGAACCGGACTAACACAAGAGACCCAGTACTTC. It specifies CASGTGLTQETQYF.

V and J are TRBV27 and TRBJ2-7, with D tentatively TRBD2 (5 bases). This CDR3 is 13 amino acids long. Per the germline V gene, CDR1 is MNHEY and CDR2 is SMNVEV (reference sequence). Trimming removed 1 base from V and 3 bases from J, with 7 bases in between. The CDR3 protein is CASSLYGGYEQYF. Here the CDR3 DNA reads TGTGCCAGCAGTTTATATGGAGGCTACGAGCAGTACTTC.

The V call is TRBV19, the J call TRBJ1-5; D unclear. Per the germline V gene, CDR1 is LNHDA and CDR2 is SQIVND (reference sequence). With 9 bases removed from V and 0 bases from J, the gap between germline ends came to 15 bases. The CDR3 is made up of 15 amino acids. The CDR3 DNA reads as TGTGCCAGGCCTAGTTGGACCAATAGCAATCAGCCCCAGCATTTT. It encodes CARPSWTNSNQPQHF.

The chain uses TRBV27 and TRBJ1-5; D not resolved. Germline CDR1 reads MNHEY; CDR2 reads SMNVEV (reference sequence). The CDR3 has 15 amino acids. The germline V and J ends were trimmed by 8 bases and 1 base, with 15 bases remaining between them. Written as DNA, the CDR3 is TGTGCCAGCGTGCAGGTCTTCCCGAGCAATCAGCCCCAGCATTTT. This sequence encodes CASVQVFPSNQPQHF.

The chain joins TRBV12-3 or TRBV12-4 to TRBJ2-3; D is unresolved. CDR3 length: 13 amino acids. The V end was cut by 3 bases, the J end by 4 bases, with 8 bases between. The CDR3 is CASSFLGSDTQYF. The CDR3 DNA is TGTGCCAGCAGTTTCTTGGGGTCAGATACGCAGTATTTT.

This rearrangement joins TRBV6-4 to TRBJ1-1; 8 nucleotides line up with TRBD1. This CDR3 comprises 14 residues. V lost 0 bases and J lost 5; bases outside the gene matches: 2. Germline CDR1 is MRHNA and CDR2 is SNTAGT. This chain's CDR3 is CASSDSQGATEAFF. The DNA of the CDR3 is TGTGCCAGCAGTGACTCTCAGGGGGCTACTGAAGCTTTCTTT.

The V and J genes are TRBV28 and TRBJ2-7; no clear D. Germline CDR1 and CDR2: MDHEN and SYDVKM. The CDR3 is 13 amino acids. V was clipped by 2 bases and J by 3 bases, with 8 bases between them. CDR3 region: CASSLGLGYEQYF. CDR3 DNA: TGTGCCAGCAGTTTAGGTTTGGGCTACGAGCAGTACTTC.

The chain combines TRBV28 with TRBJ2-1, with 12 positions matching TRBD2. The CDR3 is made up of 20 amino acids. Per the germline V gene, CDR1 is MDHEN and CDR2 is SYDVKM. J lost 6 bases, V lost 3 bases, and 18 bases had no gene match. DNA of the CDR3: TGTGCCAGCAGTTTTACTTGGCTCGCGACTAGCGGGGGAGATGTCAATGAGCAGTTCTTC. It is translated as CASSFTWLATSGGDVNEQFF.

The chain links TRBV6-5 to TRBJ2-7, with D perhaps TRBD1 (6 bases). Between the trimmed V and J ends, which lost 2 bases and 6 bases, there was a span of 17 bases. The germline V gene has CDR1 MNHEY and CDR2 SVGAGI. This CDR3 spans 15 amino acids. CDR3 sequence reads: CASSYLLTGIGEQYF. CDR3 DNA sequence: TGTGCCAGCAGTTACCTTCTTACAGGGATAGGCGAGCAGTACTTC.

The chain employs TRBV9 and TRBJ2-5; the D is unclear. CDR1 is SGDLS and CDR2 is YYNGEE in the germline V gene. Trimming left V 3 bases short and J 5 bases short, with 14 bases between. This CDR3 contains 14 residues. The CDR3 nucleotides are TGTGCCAGCAGCGGTGGAATGGTGTTGGAGACCCAGTACTTC. Translating it yields CASSGGMVLETQYF.

The chain joins TRBV5-1 to TRBJ2-7, with a tentative D call TRBD1 (6 bases). The germline CDR1 and CDR2 sequences are SGHRS and YFSETQ. The CDR3 is made up of 14 amino acids. Trimming removed 2 bases from V and 2 bases from J, with 11 bases in between. The CDR3 DNA reads as TGCGCCAGCAGCTTCCAGGGGCTGACCTACGAGCAGTACTTC. Amino acids: CASSFQGLTYEQYF.

The chain employs TRBV4-1 and TRBJ2-2, with 8 bases aligning to TRBD2. The CDR3 contains 18 residues. Germline V gene data show CDR1 as MGHRA and CDR2 as YSYEKL. After removal of 1 base from V and 5 bases from J, the junction contained 12 bases not matched to a gene. CDR3: CASSQGGAERGITGELFF. The CDR3 DNA is TGCGCCAGCAGCCAAGGCGGTGCCGAGCGGGGGATAACCGGGGAGCTGTTTTTT.

The chain links TRBV6-6 to TRBJ1-1; 9 bases map to TRBD1. V lost 2 bases, J lost 4 bases, and 2 bases stayed unmatched. The CDR3 consists of 14 residues. The germline V gene has CDR1 MNHNY and CDR2 SVGAGI (reference sequence). The CDR3: CASSYRQGGTEAFF. CDR3 DNA sequence: TGTGCCAGCAGTTACAGACAGGGGGGCACTGAAGCTTTCTTT.

As for this clone: One end of the junction varies from germline; a read error may be responsible. CDR3 loop: CATKGQASSNSPLHF. CDR3 bases: TGTGCCACCAAAGGACAGGCCTCCTCTAATTCACCCCTCCACTTT. The rearrangement uses TRBV19 and TRBJ1-6; 7 nucleotides agree with TRBD1. The CDR3 is made up of 15 amino acids. Germline lookup yields CDR1 LNHDA and CDR2 SQIVND (reference sequence). Variable domain in full (rest from reference TRBV19 and TRBJ1-6): DGGITQSPKYLFRKEGQNVTLSCEQNLNHDAMYWYRQDPGQGLRLIYYSQIVNDFQKGDIAEGYSVSREKKESFPLTVTSAQKNPTAFYLCATKGQASSNSPLHFGNGTRLTVT.

The genes are TRBV5-4 and TRBJ1-5, with D possibly TRBD1 on 6 matching bases. The CDR3 is made up of 16 amino acids. Per the germline V gene, CDR1 is SGHNT and CDR2 is YYREEE (reference sequence). V was clipped by 3 bases and J by 4 bases, with 17 bases between them. The CDR3 DNA sequence: TGTGCCAGCAGCTCGGGATCAGGGGATCGGAATCAGCCCCAGCATTTT. Its protein product is CASSSGSGDRNQPQHF.

This sequence joins TRBV19 and TRBJ2-7; D may match TRBD1 or TRBD2 (5 bases each). Trimming cost V 3 bases and J 1 base, with 13 bases left between them. Germline CDR1 and CDR2: LNHDA and SQIVND (reference sequence). This CDR3 comprises 15 residues. The CDR3 loop is CASSINGAGSYEQYF. Written as DNA, the CDR3 is TGTGCCAGTAGTATTAACGGGGCCGGATCCTACGAGCAGTACTTC. Filled out from reference TRBV19 and TRBJ2-7, the complete variable domain reads DGGITQSPKYLFRKEGQNVTLSCEQNLNHDAMYWYRQDPGQGLRLIYYSQIVNDFQKGDIAEGYSVSREKKESFPLTVTSAQKNPTAFYLCASSINGAGSYEQYFGPGTRLTVT.